The 23 T cell receptor beta chains presented below share a single source sample, sequenced in a study of spatial heterogeneity in lung cancer. TCRdb reprocessed the 5' RACE reads with MiXCR, giving one entry per CDR3 protein. Here the sample spans about 100,000 distinct CDR3 sequences, roughly a fifth being singletons. The sample's time point: blood at routine non-recurrence follow-up after resection. Source: PBMCs, taken at follow-up. The receptors originated from a male donor with early-stage non-small cell lung cancer.

This clonotype was counted only a few times. The chain couples TRBV3-1 to TRBJ2-7; D may correspond to TRBD1 or TRBD2 (5 bases each). The CDR3 is 13 amino acids. V shed 1 base and J shed 2 bases, with 6 bases lying between them. The germline V gene encodes CDR1 LGHDT and CDR2 YNNKEL (reference sequence). CDR3 residues: CASSQGDAYEQYF. The CDR3 DNA sequence: TGTGCCAGCAGCCAAGGGGACGCCTACGAGCAGTACTTC.

This clonotype was observed a few times. This rearrangement joins TRBV6-6 to TRBJ2-3; D ambiguous. This CDR3 has 12 amino acids. Trimming left V 0 bases short and J 9 bases short, with 7 bases between. Germline V gene lookup returns CDR1 MNHNY and CDR2 SVGAGI (reference sequence). In DNA, the CDR3 is TGTGCCAGCAGTTACTCGTTCGTGACGCAGTATTTT. Translated: CASSYSFVTQYF.

The chain carries TRBV4-3 and TRBJ1-4, with D unresolved. Trimming cost V 0 bases and J 0 bases, with 14 bases left between them. Per germline, CDR1 LGHNA and CDR2 YSLEER. The CDR3 totals 18 residues. CDR3 residues: CASSQDSGSRATNEKLFF. The CDR3 DNA is TGCGCCAGCAGCCAAGACAGTGGAAGTCGTGCAACTAATGAAAAACTGTTTTTT.

The chain links TRBV5-5 to TRBJ1-2, with 10 bases lining up with TRBD1. Trimming cost V 4 bases and J 8 bases; bases outside gene matches: 11. CDR1 SGHKS and CDR2 YYEKEE come from the germline V gene (reference sequence). The CDR3 is 15 amino acids. As DNA, the CDR3 is TGTGCCAGCAGCCTCGAGGCAGGGACAGGGGTAGGCTACACCTTC. Its protein is CASSLEAGTGVGYTF.

The chain joins TRBV24-1 to TRBJ2-3; D call uncertain. CDR1 and CDR2 (germline): KGHDR, SFDVKD. V gave up 4 bases and J gave up 6 bases, with 4 bases separating them. CDR3 length: 11 amino acids. The CDR3 loop is CATSEVDTQYF. The CDR3 nucleotides are TGTGCCACCAGTGAGGTGGATACGCAGTATTTT.

The genes are TRBV6-2 or TRBV6-3 and TRBJ2-2; unclear D gene. The germline gives CDR1 MNHEY, CDR2 SVGEGT. Trimming pared 3 bases from V and 4 bases from J, leaving 6 bases between. CDR3 length: 13 residues. The CDR3: CASSYFITGELFF. The CDR3 nucleotides read TGTGCCAGCAGTTATTTTATCACCGGGGAGCTGTTTTTT.

This clonotype was observed a few times. The chain joins TRBV3-1 to TRBJ1-5; D remains unclear. V lost 4 bases, J lost 5 bases, and 15 bases lay in between. Germline lookup yields CDR1 LGHDT and CDR2 YNNKEL (reference sequence). The CDR3 runs 15 residues. CDR3: CASSPSPKSDQPQHF. The CDR3 nucleotides are TGTGCCAGCAGCCCAAGTCCTAAGAGCGATCAGCCCCAGCATTTT.

The genes are TRBV30 and TRBJ1-5; D not certain. CDR3 length equals 13 residues. V gave up 2 bases and J gave up 6 bases, with 11 bases separating them. Germline assignment: CDR1 GTSNPN and CDR2 SVGIG (reference sequence). CDR3 DNA sequence: TGTGCCTGGAGTACTATATTGAGTCAGCCCCAGCATTTT. This encodes CAWSTILSQPQHF.

The chain recombines TRBV7-8 with TRBJ1-3; D is perhaps TRBD1 (5 bases). CDR1 is SGHVS and CDR2 is FQNEAQ in the germline V gene. The CDR3 covers 13 residues. Trimming removed 0 bases from V and 12 bases from J, with 12 bases in between. CDR3 nucleotide sequence: TGTGCCAGCAGCTTAGCACACCAGGGAAACATATATTTT. Its protein is CASSLAHQGNIYF.

This clonotype was observed a few times. The genes are TRBV15 and TRBJ1-1, with D perhaps matching TRBD1 (5 bases). The CDR3 runs 13 residues. Trimming left V 2 bases short and J 8 bases short, with 12 bases between. Germline values: CDR1 LNHNV, CDR2 YYDKDF (reference sequence). The CDR3 DNA is TGTGCCACCAGCAGAACGGGGCGGAACGAAGCTTTCTTT. This translates into CATSRTGRNEAFF.

There are many counts of this clonotype. This chain connects TRBV19 to TRBJ1-5; D uncertain. This CDR3 region has 13 residues. Trimming removed 4 bases from V and 6 bases from J, with 10 bases in between. Germline V gene data show CDR1 as LNHDA and CDR2 as SQIVND (reference sequence). In DNA form, the CDR3 reads TGTGCCAGTAGTACCCGGACGGTTCAGCCCCAGCATTTT. Amino acid sequence: CASSTRTVQPQHF.

This clonotype came up many times. V gene TRBV5-6 combines with J gene TRBJ2-3; weak D call: TRBD2 (7 bases). Trimming took off 3 bases at V and 8 bases at J, with 28 bases between the two ends. Germline CDR1 is SGHDT and CDR2 is YYEEEE. The CDR3 runs 18 residues. For the CDR3, the DNA is TGTGCCAGCAGCTACGTAGCCTCGACTAGCCAGGGACAAGGTACGCAGTATTTT. The encoded protein is CASSYVASTSQGQGTQYF.

This chain joins TRBV5-1 and TRBJ2-1; D uncertain. V was clipped by 0 bases and J by 4 bases, with 5 bases between them. CDR1 and CDR2 (germline): SGHRS, YFSETQ. The CDR3 runs to 13 residues. In DNA form, the CDR3 reads TGCGCCAGCAGCTTGGAGGTATACAATGAGCAGTTCTTC. Translated: CASSLEVYNEQFF.

This clonotype was picked up many times. The V call is TRBV5-1, the J call TRBJ2-1, with 10 positions matching TRBD2. CDR3 length equals 16 residues. V lost 4 bases, J lost 2 bases, and 6 bases stayed unmatched. Germline CDR1 SGHRS, CDR2 YFSETQ. DNA for the CDR3: TGCGCCAGCAGCGGGGGACTAGCGATGACCTACAATGAGCAGTTCTTC. Amino acid sequence: CASSGGLAMTYNEQFF.

This clonotype appeared a few times. V usage is TRBV20-1 and J usage is TRBJ2-7; D gene ambiguous. The CDR3 runs 13 residues. V lost 0 bases and J lost 0, with 6 bases in between. Germline CDR1 and CDR2: DFQATT and SNEGSKA (reference sequence). The CDR3 reads CSARDPTSYEQYV. In DNA, the CDR3 is TGCAGTGCTAGAGATCCCACCTCCTACGAGCAGTACGTC.

In its sample, this clonotype was seen a few times. The V and J genes are TRBV7-2 and TRBJ2-3, with TRBD2 identical over 7 bases. Germline V gene data show CDR1 as SGHTA and CDR2 as FQGNSA. J was trimmed by 3 bases and V by 2 bases; bases with no gene match: 8. CDR3 length: 16 residues. The CDR3 DNA sequence: TGTGCCAGCAGCTTATCGCCGGGACTACCTACAGATACGCAGTATTTT. Its translation is CASSLSPGLPTDTQYF.

V gene TRBV9 combines with J gene TRBJ2-1, with D unclear. Germline V gene lookup returns CDR1 SGDLS and CDR2 YYNGEE. This CDR3 is 14 amino acids long. V lost 3 bases and J lost 8, with 15 bases in between. The CDR3 bases are TGTGCCAGCAGCGGGAACCCGAGCAAGGATGAGCAGTTCTTC. Protein: CASSGNPSKDEQFF.

The V call is TRBV7-9, the J call TRBJ2-1; 10 bases fit TRBD2. V dropped 5 bases and J dropped 4; count of bases not matched to a gene: 5. Germline V gives CDR1 SEHNR, CDR2 FQNEAQ (reference sequence). The CDR3 extends over 15 amino acids. CDR3 loop: CASSPSGRGYNEQFF. In DNA, the CDR3 is TGTGCCAGCAGCCCGAGCGGGAGGGGATACAATGAGCAGTTCTTC.

V gene TRBV20-1 combines with J gene TRBJ1-4, with TRBD1 as a possible D gene (6 bases). The CDR3 runs 11 residues. CDR1 is DFQATT and CDR2 is SNEGSKA in the germline V gene (reference sequence). Here the CDR3 reads CSFNRDEKLFF. The DNA for the CDR3 is TGCAGCTTCAACAGGGATGAAAAACTGTTTTTT.

There are a few counts of this clonotype. This chain joins TRBV25-1 and TRBJ2-1; the match to TRBD2 covers 7 bases. CDR1 and CDR2 (germline): MGHDK, SYGVNS. V gave up 7 bases and J gave up 2 bases; unmatched junction bases: 5. The CDR3 spans 14 residues. The CDR3 nucleotides read TGTGCCAGCACGAGCGGGGTCCCCTACAATGAGCAGTTCTTC. Translating gives CASTSGVPYNEQFF.

In DNA, the CDR3 is TGTGCCAGCAGCATGGGGATAATTGGGTATGGCTACACCTTC. This gives the protein CASSMGIIGYGYTF. The chain uses TRBV7-8 and TRBJ1-2; D remains unclear. V lost 5 bases to trimming and J lost 5 bases, with 15 bases between them. Germline V gives CDR1 SGHVS, CDR2 FQNEAQ. The CDR3 is made up of 14 amino acids. The full variable domain, its missing parts supplied by reference TRBV7-8 and TRBJ1-2, is GAGVSQSPRYKVAKRGQDVALRCDPISGHVSLFWYQQALGQGPEFLTYFQNEAQLDKSGLPSDRFFAERPEGSVSTLKIQRTQQEDSAVYLCASSMGIIGYGYTFGSGTRLTVV.

This clonotype was seen more than once but under ten times. The chain links TRBV7-9 to TRBJ2-5, with unresolved D. There are 10 residues in the CDR3. From germline, CDR1 is SEHNR and CDR2 FQNEAQ (reference sequence). V was trimmed by 8 bases and J by 2 bases, leaving 3 bases between them. In nucleotides, the CDR3 is TGTGCCAGCGGTCAAGAGACCCAGTACTTC. Translated, it gives CASGQETQYF.

The V gene is TRBV7-2, the J gene TRBJ2-5; 7 bases align to TRBD1. The CDR3 is made up of 16 amino acids. CDR1 and CDR2 (germline): SGHTA, FQGNSA. After removal of 0 bases from V and 1 base from J, the junction contained 5 bases not matched to a gene. Here the CDR3 DNA reads TGTGCCAGCAGCTTAGCGGTGGGGACAGCCCAAGAGACCCAGTACTTC. This gives the protein CASSLAVGTAQETQYF.